The table lists the clone carrying this T cell receptor beta chain with many counts. The target antigen is unknown. This CDR3 comprises 17 residues. Trimming took 1 base from V and 0 from J, leaving 16 bases between them. The germline V gene encodes CDR1 MGHRA and CDR2 YSYEKL. There were TCR beta CDR3 regions amplified from RNA transcripts. TCR CDR3 underwent first-round RT-PCR with the HTBI primer set. MiXCR was run by TCRdb on the multiplex PCR reads, yielding one entry per CDR3 protein. Of a few hundred thousand distinct CDR3 sequences in the sample, about 45% were seen once. This specimen belongs to a study of T cells in Graves' hyperthyroidism and ophthalmopathy. Overall study findings and caveats: The model foresaw ophthalmopathy a median roughly 6.6 months prior to onset.

Over 18 months, lack of ophthalmopathy progression marked Graves' hyperthyroidism as stable. Those with hyperthyroidism were 18 to 65 years old, newly diagnosed, and ill for under 2 months. This TCR derives from a woman in her late teens or twenties with Graves' hyperthyroidism. Sequencing was carried out using peripheral blood or thyroid tissue (not recorded which). This chain links TRBV4-1 with TRBJ2-7; D not certain. CDR3 in DNA: TGCGCCAGCAGCCAAGGATACGGCGACGGAGACTCCTACGAGCAGTACTTC. Translation: CASSQGYGDGDSYEQYF.